Given below is one TCR beta chain in context. Using immunoSEQ multiplex PCR, the repertoire was profiled, and TCRdb retains in-frame clones only, with some absent. This repertoire shows over 55,000 clones, around 83% found once; its top ten account for roughly 4%. These data come from a study of OX40 agonist ivuxolimab in advanced cancers. V lost 5 bases and J 3 bases, leaving 7 bases between the germline ends. This CDR3 has 12 amino acids. The germline V gene has CDR1 SEHNR and CDR2 FQNEAQ (reference sequence). The sequence was collected from an adult with an advanced solid tumor such as melanoma, head and neck, liver or kidney cancer. V and J are TRBV7-9 and TRBJ1-1; no definite D call. This sample comprised CD4+ or CD8+ T cells sorted from blood, obtained in a trial of the OX40 agonist ivuxolimab. The CDR3 here is CASSLRDTEAFF. The CDR3 DNA is TGTGCCAGCAGCCTGCGAGACACTGAAGCTTTCTTT.